This T cell receptor beta chain was found in a study of shared T cell receptors in the human thymus. This clone was observed once. CDR1 and CDR2 from the germline V gene are GTSNPN and SVGIG (reference sequence). The CDR3 contains 12 residues. Trimming at V came to 8 bases and at J to 0 bases, leaving 2 bases not matched to a gene. The data were produced by immunoSEQ multiplex PCR, yet TCRdb's version contains in-frame clones alone and is incomplete. This table holds hundreds of thousands of clones, more than 75% found once. The sample also formed part of further work on human thymus T cells. This second report adds: Thymus was obtained from resections taken during corrective heart surgery.

V is TRBV30 and J is TRBJ2-3; 7 bases line up with TRBD1. Sequenced: thymocytes. The clonotype was recovered from a boy younger than two with a congenital heart defect. Here the CDR3 DNA reads TGTGCCCGGGACAGTAGCACAGATACGCAGTATTTT. The encoded protein is CARDSSTDTQYF.